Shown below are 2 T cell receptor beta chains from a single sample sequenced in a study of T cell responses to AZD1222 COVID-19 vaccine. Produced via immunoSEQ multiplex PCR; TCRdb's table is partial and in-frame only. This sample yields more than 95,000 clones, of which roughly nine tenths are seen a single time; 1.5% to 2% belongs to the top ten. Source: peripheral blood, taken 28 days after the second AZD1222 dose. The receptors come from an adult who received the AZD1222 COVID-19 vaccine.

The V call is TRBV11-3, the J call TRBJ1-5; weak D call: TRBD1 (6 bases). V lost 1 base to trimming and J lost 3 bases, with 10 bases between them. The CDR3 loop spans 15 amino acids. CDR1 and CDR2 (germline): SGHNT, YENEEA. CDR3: CASSLGGGVNQPQHF. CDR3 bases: TGTGCCAGCAGCTTAGGAGGGGGAGTCAATCAGCCCCAGCATTTT.

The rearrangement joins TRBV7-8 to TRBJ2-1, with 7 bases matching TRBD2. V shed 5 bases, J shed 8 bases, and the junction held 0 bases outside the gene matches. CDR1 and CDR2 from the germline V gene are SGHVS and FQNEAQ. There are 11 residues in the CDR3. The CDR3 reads CASSRGDEQFF. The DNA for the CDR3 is TGTGCCAGCAGCCGGGGGGATGAGCAGTTCTTC.